This T cell receptor (beta chain) is drawn from a study of blood T cell repertoires in COVID-19. Across the study: Collection of acute and convalescent COVID-19 samples took place in the United States, Italy and Spain. PBMCs, B-cell-depleted T cells, or T cells were the source of the cDNA or gDNA that made up the material.

The V and J ends lost 5 bases and 7 bases respectively, with 14 bases between them. Germline values: CDR1 SEHNR, CDR2 FQNEAQ (reference sequence). The CDR3 loop spans 13 amino acids. In this sample, this clone turned up a few times. Study members were between about 18 and 95 years old and lived in some 26 US regions. The authors' processing: Researchers report that nucleated cell counts were estimated from reference gene primer amplification. The protocol was immunoSEQ multiplex PCR, while the TCRdb copy is restricted to in-frame clones and leaves out a portion. V and J calls and clone size follow that table, whereas D and trimming were derived from the DNA. The table shows 200,000 to 250,000 clones, with roughly 85% occurring only once.

The chain joins TRBV7-9 to TRBJ1-2, with D perhaps TRBD1 (6 bases). This clonotype originated in a middle-aged woman with acute COVID-19. The sample was PBMCs or T cells enriched from blood (not recorded which). Here the CDR3 reads CASSPGGAGGYTF. The DNA of the CDR3 is TGTGCCAGCAGCCCGGGGGGGGCTGGTGGCTACACCTTC. The variable domain in full, completed from reference TRBV7-9 and TRBJ1-2, reads DTGVSQNPRHKITKRGQNVTFRCDPISEHNRLYWYRQTLGQGPEFLTYFQNEAQLEKSRLLSDRFSAERPKGSFSTLEIQRTEQGDSAMYLCASSPGGAGGYTFGSGTRLTVV.